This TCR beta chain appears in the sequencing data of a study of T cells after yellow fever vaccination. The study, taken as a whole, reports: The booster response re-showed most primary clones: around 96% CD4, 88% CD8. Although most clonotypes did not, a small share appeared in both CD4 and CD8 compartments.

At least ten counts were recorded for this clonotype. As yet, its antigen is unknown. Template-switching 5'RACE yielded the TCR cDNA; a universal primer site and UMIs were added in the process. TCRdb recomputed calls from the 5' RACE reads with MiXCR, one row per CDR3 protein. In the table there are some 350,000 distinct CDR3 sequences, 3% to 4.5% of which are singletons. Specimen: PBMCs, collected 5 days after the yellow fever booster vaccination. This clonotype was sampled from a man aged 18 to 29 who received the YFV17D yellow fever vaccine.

The CDR3 sequence: CAIKGGRNPGNTIYF. CDR3 coding DNA: TGTGCCATCAAAGGAGGTCGGAACCCTGGAAACACCATATATTTT. The rearrangement uses TRBV10-3 and TRBJ1-3, with D uncertain. CDR1 is ENHRY, CDR2 SYGVKD, per germline. With 7 bases removed from V and 2 bases from J, the gap between germline ends came to 15 bases. The CDR3 runs 15 residues.